A selection of T cell receptor beta chains follows, all from one sample in a study of cytotoxic CD8 clonotypes in ibrutinib-treated CLL. Generated by immunoSEQ multiplex PCR, the TCRdb table keeps only in-frame clones and is missing some. The data show fewer than 400,000 clones, about 61% seen once. Material: PBMCs, obtained after 36 months of ibrutinib treatment. Receptor source: a human donor with chronic lymphocytic leukemia. The CDR3 runs from the conserved cysteine through the conserved F or W. The D gene is left open where the match is weak. Only part of the rows carry a size: once, few, many, or a class if the clone is expanded.

V gene	J gene	D gene	clone size	CDR3 DNA	CDR3 protein
TRBV7-3	TRBJ2-2	.	.	TGTGCCAGCAGCTTAACGCGAGTCACCGGGGAGCTGTTTTTT	CASSLTRVTGELFF
TRBV19	TRBJ2-2	TRBD2	.	TGTGCCGTCCAGCGGGGGGGGAACACCGGGGAGCTGTTTTTT	CAVQRGGNTGELFF
TRBV27	TRBJ2-1	TRBD2	.	TGTGCCAGCAGTCCGCGGCGGGGGGTCAATGAGCAGTTCTTC	CASSPRRGVNEQFF
TRBV19	TRBJ1-1	TRBD1	.	TGTGCCAGTAGTATACTTTGGACAGGGGGTGGAACTGAAGCTTTCTTT	CASSILWTGGGTEAFF
TRBV11-2	TRBJ2-5	TRBD2	.	TGTGCCAGCAGCTTTCTACTAGCGGGGCTTGAGACCCAGTACTTC	CASSFLLAGLETQYF
TRBV28	TRBJ2-7	.	.	TGTGCCAGCAGTGGATGGTCGATAGTGAAGTACGAGCAGTACTTC	CASSGWSIVKYEQYF
TRBV6-1	TRBJ2-1	.	.	TGTGCCAGCAGTGGAAGGGAGGTAGGGTACAATGAGCAGTTCTTC	CASSGREVGYNEQFF
TRBV6-6	TRBJ2-3	.	.	TGTGCCAGCAGTGTCTACGACACCAGCACAGATACGCAGTATTTT	CASSVYDTSTDTQYF
TRBV9	TRBJ2-7	TRBD2	.	TGTGCCAGCAGCGTAGAGGCTAGCGGGAGTGGGGAGCAGTACTTC	CASSVEASGSGEQYF
TRBV5-1	TRBJ1-3	.	.	TGCGCCAGCAGCTTGGATTGGCAGGGTTCGGACACCATATATTTT	CASSLDWQGSDTIYF
TRBV4-1	TRBJ2-1	.	few	TGCGCCAGCAGCCAAGAAGGGATTGAGAGCTCCTACAATGAGCAGTTCTTC	CASSQEGIESSYNEQFF
TRBV11-2	TRBJ2-7	.	.	TGTGCCAGCAGCTTAGTCATTCGGAGTCGGGGCGAGCAGTACTTC	CASSLVIRSRGEQYF
TRBV27	TRBJ1-2	.	.	TGTGCCAGCAGCCCCACAGGGTCCCACTATGGCTACACCTTC	CASSPTGSHYGYTF
TRBV27	TRBJ1-2	TRBD1	.	TGTGCCAGCAGCCCAGGGGGTGGAGTCTATGGCTACACCTTC	CASSPGGGVYGYTF
TRBV2	TRBJ1-2	.	few	TGTGCCAGCAGTGTTGATTGGTCCCCCTATGGCTACACCTTC	CASSVDWSPYGYTF
TRBV9	TRBJ1-2	.	.	TGTGCCAGCAGCGTAAGAAGCCGGCGGCTTAACTATGGCTACACCTTC	CASSVRSRRLNYGYTF
TRBV7-3	TRBJ2-6	.	.	TGTGCCAGCAGCCCGGGAGGGGCCAACGTCCTGACTTTC	CASSPGGANVLTF
TRBV4-1	TRBJ1-2	TRBD1	.	TGCGCCAGCAGCCCTCGACAGGGGGTGGGAAACACCTTC	CASSPRQGVGNTF
TRBV5-1	TRBJ2-1	TRBD2	once	TGCGCCAGCAGCTTGGAGCGGGAGGCTTACAATGAGCAGTTCTTC	CASSLEREAYNEQFF
TRBV19	TRBJ1-5	TRBD1	few	TGTGCCAGTAAAGCTCTAGACAGGGTCTGGCAGCCCCAGCATTTT	CASKALDRVWQPQHF
TRBV6-6	TRBJ1-1	.	.	TGTGCCAGCAGTCCCAGGGGTAGGAACACTGAAGCTTTCTTT	CASSPRGRNTEAFF
TRBV7-9	TRBJ2-7	.	.	TGTGCCAGCAGCTCACGGGGTATCTACGAGCAGTACTTC	CASSSRGIYEQYF
TRBV5-1	TRBJ1-2	.	.	TGCGCCAGCAGCTTGGCCCCCTCGATGGATGGCTACACCTTC	CASSLAPSMDGYTF
TRBV5-1	TRBJ2-6	TRBD1	.	TGCGCCAGCAGCCCCGGACAGGGGGCGGCTGGGGCCAACGTCCTGACTTTC	CASSPGQGAAGANVLTF
TRBV29-1	TRBJ1-3	TRBD1	.	TGCAGCGTTGCGGGGACAGGGGCTTCTGGAAACACCATATATTTT	CSVAGTGASGNTIYF
TRBV27	TRBJ2-3	TRBD2	few	TGTGCCAGCAGTCTTAGCGGGAGTGGAGATACGCAGTATTTT	CASSLSGSGDTQYF
TRBV6-5	TRBJ2-7	.	.	TGTGCCAGCAGTTACCGTGCGGGGATAAGAACCTACGAGCAGTACTTC	CASSYRAGIRTYEQYF
TRBV29-1	TRBJ2-4	TRBD1	.	TGCAGCGTTGGGACAGGTGATAGAAGCATTCAGTACTTC	CSVGTGDRSIQYF
TRBV2	TRBJ1-1	.	.	TGTGCCAGCAGACAGGAAGTAAACACTGAAGCTTTCTTT	CASRQEVNTEAFF
TRBV27	TRBJ2-3	TRBD2	.	TGTGCCAGCAGGGGAGGGAACACAGATACGCAGTATTTT	CASRGGNTDTQYF
TRBV7-9	TRBJ2-7	.	.	TGTGCCAGCAGCTTATCGTTCTCAGACTCCTACGAGCAGTACTTC	CASSLSFSDSYEQYF
TRBV6-1	TRBJ2-5	TRBD2	.	TGTGCCAGCACGAGGGTGGGGACTACAGAGACCCAGTACTTC	CASTRVGTTETQYF
TRBV29-1	TRBJ2-7	.	.	TGCAGCGTTGAACTCAGGGGAAGCTCCTACGAGCAGTACTTC	CSVELRGSSYEQYF
TRBV27	TRBJ1-1	.	few	TGTGCCAGCAGTGCACAGGGCCGAACTGAAGCTTTCTTT	CASSAQGRTEAFF
TRBV29-1	TRBJ2-2	.	.	TGCAGCGTTGAAATTCGGGGGACCGGGGAGCTGTTTTTT	CSVEIRGTGELFF
TRBV5-1	TRBJ1-2	.	.	TGCGCCAGCAGCTTAGTCTCAGGCCAGGGCTATGGCTACACCTTC	CASSLVSGQGYGYTF
TRBV5-1	TRBJ1-2	.	.	TGCGCCAGCAGGGACAACCTTAACTATGGCTACACCTTC	CASRDNLNYGYTF
TRBV29-1	TRBJ2-3	TRBD1	.	TGCAGCGTTGACGCCCCGGGACAGGGGAGATGGTCAGATACGCAGTATTTT	CSVDAPGQGRWSDTQYF
TRBV7-6	TRBJ2-2	.	once	TGTGCCAGCAGCTTACGGGTCACCGGGGAGCTGTTTTTT	CASSLRVTGELFF
TRBV5-6	TRBJ2-5	TRBD2	.	TGTGCCAGCAGCTCCATGCGCTCTAGCGGATACCAAGAGACCCAGTACTTC	CASSSMRSSGYQETQYF
TRBV7-9	TRBJ1-1	.	.	TGTGCCAGCAGCTTAGGGGGAAGCCCTGAAGCTTTCTTT	CASSLGGSPEAFF
TRBV11-2	TRBJ1-2	.	few	TGTGCCAGCAGCCCCGGGGCTATCGCGTACTATGGCTACACCTTC	CASSPGAIAYYGYTF
TRBV7-2	TRBJ2-1	.	.	TGTGCCAGCAGCTCGTACGAGCGCTCCGATGAGCAGTTCTTC	CASSSYERSDEQFF
TRBV11-2	TRBJ2-1	.	.	TGTGCCAGCAGCTTAGGAGGCAGCTTGGGTGAGCAGTTCTTC	CASSLGGSLGEQFF
TRBV28	TRBJ1-2	.	.	TGTGCCAGCAGTTTGTGGTGTAGTGGGTATGGCTACACCTTC	CASSLWCSGYGYTF
TRBV12-5	TRBJ2-2	TRBD2	few	TGTGCTAGTACACCTAGCGGGAGCACCGGGGAGCTGTTTTTT	CASTPSGSTGELFF